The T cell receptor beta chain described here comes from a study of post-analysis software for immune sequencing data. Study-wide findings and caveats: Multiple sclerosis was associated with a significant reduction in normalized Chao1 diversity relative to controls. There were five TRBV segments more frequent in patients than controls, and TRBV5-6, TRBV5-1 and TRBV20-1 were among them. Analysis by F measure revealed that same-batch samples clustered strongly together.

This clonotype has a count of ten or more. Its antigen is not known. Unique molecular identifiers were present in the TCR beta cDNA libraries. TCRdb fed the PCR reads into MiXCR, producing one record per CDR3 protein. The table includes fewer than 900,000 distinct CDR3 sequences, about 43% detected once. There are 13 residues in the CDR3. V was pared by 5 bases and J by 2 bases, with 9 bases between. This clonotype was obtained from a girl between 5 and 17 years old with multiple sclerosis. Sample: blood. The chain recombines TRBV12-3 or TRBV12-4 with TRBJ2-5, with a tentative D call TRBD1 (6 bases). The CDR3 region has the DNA TGTGCCAGCAGTCGGACAGAGCAAGAGACCCAGTACTTC. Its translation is CASSRTEQETQYF.